Described below is a single TCR beta chain sequence and its context. Its antigen remains undetermined. Base qualities are missing; no much larger clone stands one base away. This sample is part of a study of blood T cell repertoires in COVID-19 (dated by TCRdb to the early 2020s). For the study in its entirety: Samples from collaborators originated in the United States, Italy and Spain and spanned both the acute and convalescent phases of COVID-19. Deeply sampled blood TCRbeta repertoires from subjects exposed to, actively infected with, or recovered from COVID-19 were included in the dataset. A de-identified subject ID, COVID-19 status, age in years and sex were almost always included in the sample metadata. The material from the prospective study consisted of cDNA or gDNA derived from T cells, B-cell-depleted T cells, or PBMCs. Where HLA class I and class II types were available, the types were taken from metadata supplied by the sample provider, not from assay-based typing. The repertoires were released in a freely available public database meant as a resource for research on the immune response to SARS-CoV-2. The samples were drawn from two sources: the first 160 participants of the ongoing ImmuneRACE study, and 1,000 to 1,500 subjects contributed by 6 global collaborators. The study at large found these results: The amount of clinical and demographic metadata varied by source and participant and was provided uncurated.

TCRbeta CDR3 regions were amplified from genomic DNA using the immunoSEQ Assay, a bias-controlled multiplex PCR. Per the original workflow: Within the assay, amplification of reference gene primers was used to estimate how many nucleated cells each sample contained. Sequence reads were collapsed and filtered to measure the absolute abundance of every unique TCRbeta CDR3 rearrangement. Productive Simpson clonality was computed per sample as the square root of Simpson's diversity index over productive rearrangements. TCRdb's version of the immuneACCESS table is confined to in-frame rearrangements and falls short of the full clone set. An unresolved V gene accounts for under half of the shortfall where checked; the remainder is of unknown origin. V, J and clone size reflect that table, while D and trimming were determined from the DNA. Recorded for this sample are some 120,000 clones; around 89% of them occurred a single time. The top ten hold about a fifth of the sample.

The collaborating institutions used their own protocols to collect whole blood in K2EDTA tubes. For TCRbeta analysis, collaborators shipped samples as frozen whole blood, isolated PBMCs, or DNA extracted from either of those sample types. This clonotype was sampled from a human donor with acute or convalescent COVID-19. The donor label of this sample is uncertain. Sample: peripheral blood.

CDR3 protein: CASSPNSGGRTDTQYF. The nucleotide sequence is given as TGTGCCAGCAGCCCCAATAGTGGGGGCCGCACAGATACGCAGTATTTT. The sequence joins TRBV3-1 (or the pseudogene TRBV3-2) to TRBJ2-3, with TRBD1 perhaps the D gene, on 6 matching bases. V is shortened by 4 bases, J by 1 base, and the region joining them spans 15 bases. Via the germline V gene (reference sequence), CDR1 is LGHDT and CDR2 YNNKEL. The CDR3, from cysteine to phenylalanine, totals 16 residues. The entry retains the CDR3 DNA only, 48 bases that are in frame from base 1.